The TCR beta chain described here comes from a study of breast tumors, draining lymph nodes, adjacent tissues. This clonotype was found many times. The final CDR3 position lacks the conserved phenylalanine or tryptophan, pointing to a likely read error. It is unclear where the CDR3 begins or ends on the DNA, so no DNA is shown, and the CDR3 is as TCRdb lists it. Germline V lookup: CDR1 SGHVS, CDR2 FQNEAQ. Both ends counted, the CDR3 spans 12 residues. Using its own MiXCR run on the multiplex PCR reads, TCRdb lists one record per CDR3 protein. The sample consists of tens of thousands of distinct CDR3 sequences, 45% to 65% of them appearing once.

The origin of this receptor is a female donor with breast cancer. Some clones in this sample may be carry-over from other donors' samples. The V and J genes are TRBV7-8 and TRBJ2-3; the D call TRBD1 from the table was never checked on the DNA. Sequencing input: breast tumor tissue. The CDR3 protein is CASSLARGPQAL.